Presented here are 7 T cell receptor beta chains from one specimen sequenced in a study of blood T cell repertoires in COVID-19 (dated by TCRdb to 2020 to 2021). The library was obtained by the immunoSEQ multiplex PCR assay. TCRdb provides this immuneACCESS table in a form limited to in-frame rearrangements. Some clones are lacking; in checked studies, under half of them reflect an unresolved V gene, and why the rest are absent is not known. Across this sample there are about 220,000 clones, with roughly 79% seen only once. About 15% of the sample is taken by the ten largest. Sequencing was performed on PBMCs or T cells enriched from blood (not recorded which). These TCRs come from a middle-aged man who had recovered from COVID-19.

This chain joins TRBV11-3 and TRBJ2-3; 7 nucleotides line up with TRBD1. The CDR3 totals 15 residues. V trimming: 5 bases; J trimming: 2 bases; junction bases outside the gene matches: 7. Germline V gene lookup returns CDR1 SGHNT and CDR2 YENEEA. DNA of the CDR3: TGTGCCAGCAGCCGGGACAGCCGATTCACAGATACGCAGTATTTT. Its protein product is CASSRDSRFTDTQYF.

This chain uses TRBV2 with TRBJ2-7; TRBD2 matches at 8 bases. The germline gives CDR1 SNHLY, CDR2 FYNNEI. The CDR3 loop spans 14 amino acids. V was clipped by 8 bases and J by 6 bases; unmatched bases: 12. CDR3 residues: CASGSGTRGGEQYF. CDR3 DNA sequence: TGTGCCAGCGGCTCCGGGACTAGGGGCGGCGAGCAGTACTTC.

The chain is built from TRBV4-1 and TRBJ1-5, with 8 bases that match TRBD1. Looked up from germline, CDR1 is MGHRA and CDR2 is YSYEKL. The CDR3 totals 14 residues. The ends lost 4 bases at V and 7 bases at J; junction bases unmatched: 6. This CDR3 reads CASSPGQGAQPQHF. CDR3 DNA sequence: TGCGCCAGCAGCCCTGGACAGGGTGCCCAGCCCCAGCATTTT.

J is TRBJ2-1 and V is TRBV28; 7 positions match TRBD2. The CDR3 spans 15 residues. Germline loops: CDR1 MDHEN, CDR2 SYDVKM. V lost 0 bases, J lost 8 bases, and 7 bases stayed unmatched. The CDR3 bases are TGTGCCAGCAGTTTATGGGCGGGAGAAAATGATGAGCAGTTCTTC. It encodes CASSLWAGENDEQFF.

This rearrangement joins TRBV28 to TRBJ1-4; D gene ambiguous. The CDR3 spans 12 residues. CDR1 MDHEN and CDR2 SYDVKM come from the germline V gene. V lost 2 bases and J lost 5, with 3 bases in between. CDR3 nucleotide sequence: TGTGCCAGCAGTTTAATAAATGAAAAACTGTTTTTT. It codes for CASSLINEKLFF.

With respect to this clone: The sample carries other DNA sequences with the same CDR3. The V gene is TRBV6-5, the J gene TRBJ1-2, with TRBD1 matching over 7 bases. V gave up 2 bases and J gave up 4 bases; unmatched junction bases: 4. This CDR3 region has 14 residues. The germline gives CDR1 MNHEY, CDR2 SVGAGI. In nucleotides, the CDR3 is TGTGCCAGCAGTTACGACAGGGATGGCTATGGCTACACCTTC. Translating it yields CASSYDRDGYGYTF.

The chain is built from TRBV29-1 and TRBJ1-1, with a weak D call TRBD1 (6 bases). The V and J ends lost 2 bases and 4 bases respectively, with 14 bases between them. The length of the CDR3 is 14 residues. Germline CDR1 and CDR2: SQVTM and ANQGSEA. CDR3 sequence: CSVEKQQGITEAFF. In nucleotides, the CDR3 is TGCAGCGTTGAAAAGCAACAGGGTATCACTGAAGCTTTCTTT.